A single sample is the source of the 13 T cell receptor beta chains below, sequenced in a study of blood T cell repertoires in COVID-19. Method: immunoSEQ multiplex PCR; TCRdb's copy keeps in-frame clones and lacks some. The table includes under 170,000 clones, approximately 83% detected once. Sequenced: peripheral blood. These receptors came from a man in his sixties or seventies with acute or convalescent COVID-19.

This clone was found once. This chain connects TRBV28 to TRBJ2-3; 11 positions match TRBD1. Germline-derived CDR1 and CDR2 are MDHEN and SYDVKM. There are 15 residues in the CDR3. V shed 5 bases and J 6 bases; nucleotides not matched to a gene: 7. The CDR3 loop reads CASSTGQGAPDTQYF. CDR3 DNA: TGTGCCAGCAGTACCGGACAGGGGGCGCCGGATACGCAGTATTTT.

J is TRBJ2-1 and V is TRBV6-5; 10 bases align to TRBD2. Losses at the gene ends were 5 bases for V and 3 bases for J; bases not matched to a gene: 4. Germline values: CDR1 MNHEY, CDR2 SVGAGI. This CDR3 spans 15 amino acids. The CDR3 loop is CASSQREGRYNEQFF. CDR3 in DNA: TGTGCCAGCAGTCAGCGGGAGGGCCGCTACAATGAGCAGTTCTTC.

In this sample, this clone turned up once. The chain joins TRBV4-1 to TRBJ2-1; 9 bases are a match to TRBD2. CDR1 is MGHRA and CDR2 is YSYEKL in the germline V gene. This CDR3 region has 19 residues. J gave up 3 bases and V 0 bases, and 12 bases lay outside the gene matches. CDR3 DNA: TGCGCCAGCAGCCAAGATCCTAGCGGGACGGGTACTTACTACAATGAGCAGTTCTTC. Residues: CASSQDPSGTGTYYNEQFF.

V is TRBV7-2 and J is TRBJ2-7; 9 nucleotides line up with TRBD2. CDR1 is SGHTA, CDR2 FQGNSA, per germline. The CDR3 contains 15 residues. After removal of 0 bases from V and 5 bases from J, the junction contained 5 bases not matched to a gene. DNA of the CDR3: TGTGCCAGCAGCTTAGCTAGCGGGAGCTATAACGAGCAGTACTTC. This translates into CASSLASGSYNEQYF.

The rearrangement links TRBV30 to TRBJ1-5; 8 nucleotides agree with TRBD1. Germline values: CDR1 GTSNPN, CDR2 SVGIG (reference sequence). Losses at the gene ends were 0 bases for V and 6 bases for J; bases not matched to a gene: 4. CDR3 length: 14 residues. CDR3 sequence (DNA): TGTGCCTGGAGTGTAGACAGGGGTGGTCAGCCCCAGCATTTT. This codes for CAWSVDRGGQPQHF.

This clone was seen once. The chain couples TRBV5-1 to TRBJ2-1; the D gene is possibly TRBD1 (6 bases). Germline assignment: CDR1 SGHRS and CDR2 YFSETQ. This CDR3 comprises 13 residues. V lost 6 bases, J lost 3 bases, and 10 bases lay in between. CDR3 bases: TGCGCCAGCACCTGGGACAACTACAATGAGCAGTTCTTC. Translation gives CASTWDNYNEQFF.

This clone was seen only a few times. The chain combines TRBV7-3 with TRBJ2-1; 7 bases map to TRBD2. The V gene end was trimmed by 5 bases and the J gene end by 7 bases; junction bases not matched to a gene: 11. CDR3 length: 15 residues. Germline V lookup: CDR1 SGHTA, CDR2 FQGTGA. The CDR3, as DNA: TGTGCCAGCAGCCCCTCGGCGGGAGCGGGGAATGAGCAGTTCTTC. It translates to CASSPSAGAGNEQFF. The variable domain in full, with the rest retrieved from reference TRBV7-3 and TRBJ2-1, is GAGVSQTPSNKVTEKGKYVELRCDPISGHTALYWYRQSLGQGPEFLIYFQGTGAADDSGLPNDRFFAVRPEGSVSTLKIQRTERGDSAVYLCASSPSAGAGNEQFFGPGTRLTVL.

The rearrangement links TRBV5-5 to TRBJ2-2; 9 bases align to TRBD1. The CDR3 extends over 16 amino acids. Germline values: CDR1 SGHKS, CDR2 YYEKEE (reference sequence). The V segment lost 7 bases and the J segment 4 bases; nucleotides outside the gene matches: 11. The CDR3 nucleotides read TGTGCCAGCGGCCCCCGGGACAGGGTTCCCACCGGGGAGCTGTTTTTT. This translates into CASGPRDRVPTGELFF.

The chain combines TRBV28 with TRBJ2-7, with D hard to call. This CDR3 is built from 15 residues. Between the trimmed V and J ends, which lost 6 bases and 4 bases, there was a span of 19 bases. CDR1 MDHEN and CDR2 SYDVKM come from the germline V gene. CDR3 sequence (DNA): TGTGCCAGCAGATCCGGGTCCTTTGTATCATACGAGCAGTACTTC. This sequence encodes CASRSGSFVSYEQYF.

V is TRBV5-1 and J is TRBJ2-2, with TRBD1 matching over 8 bases. This CDR3 contains 15 residues. Unmatched junction bases numbered 3, after V lost 2 bases and J lost 3 bases. CDR1 and CDR2 (germline): SGHRS, YFSETQ. The CDR3 region is CASSLLQGDTGELFF. The CDR3 DNA reads TGCGCCAGCAGCTTATTACAGGGGGACACCGGGGAGCTGTTTTTT.

The chain employs TRBV21-1 and TRBJ2-7; TRBD1 is the table's D call and was not checked against the DNA. TRBV21-1 is given as a pseudogene. The CDR3 is made up of 15 amino acids. CDR3 residues: CASSKGAGASYEQYF. In DNA, the CDR3 is TGTGCCAGCAGCAAGGGTGCAGGGGCCTCCTACGAGCAGTACTTC.

The chain recombines TRBV19 with TRBJ2-3; D remains unclear. The CDR3 has 14 residues. The germline V and J ends were trimmed by 0 bases and 3 bases, with 7 bases remaining between them. Germline-derived CDR1 and CDR2 are LNHDA and SQIVND (reference sequence). The CDR3 loop reads CASSIDLATDTQYF. CDR3 coding DNA: TGTGCCAGTAGTATAGATCTGGCTACAGATACGCAGTATTTT.

The gene calls are TRBV19 and TRBJ1-2; maybe TRBD1 (5 bases). V lost 6 bases to trimming and J lost 1 base, with 9 bases between them. CDR1 LNHDA and CDR2 SQIVND come from the germline V gene (reference sequence). The CDR3 is 13 amino acids. The CDR3, as DNA: TGTGCCAGTAGGTTTCAGGGTAACTATGGCTACACCTTC. This codes for CASRFQGNYGYTF.